The source of this T cell receptor (beta chain) is a study of CD8 T cells in Susac syndrome. Random hexamers were used to reverse transcribe roughly 0.5 to 1 ug of RNA. Amplification of TCR beta CDR3 used immunoSEQ multiplex PCR across 54 Vbeta and 13 Jbeta. TCRdb itself ran the immunoSEQ multiplex PCR reads through MiXCR, one entry per CDR3 protein. The repertoire includes around 170,000 distinct CDR3 sequences, roughly 94% of them detected once, and 0.12% sits in the top ten. Trimming cost V 0 bases and J 1 base; bases outside gene matches: 11. The CDR3 length is 19 residues. CDR1 LGHNA and CDR2 YSLEER come from the germline V gene.

Sequenced: CD4+ T cells from PBMCs. The clonotype was recovered from a human donor with Susac syndrome. The rearrangement links TRBV4-3 to TRBJ2-3, with 9 bases aligning to TRBD2. The CDR3 region is CASSQEGLGRGGRTDTQYF. The CDR3 coding sequence is TGCGCCAGCAGCCAAGAGGGGTTGGGGCGGGGGGGCCGCACAGATACGCAGTATTTT.